Below, 18 T cell receptor beta chains from the same sample are listed, as sequenced in a study of T cells in Graves' hyperthyroidism and ophthalmopathy. Researchers amplified the TCR beta CDR3 regions from RNA transcripts. The HTBI primer set drove a first-round RT-PCR of the TCR CDR3. From the multiplex PCR reads, TCRdb called clonotypes with MiXCR, one entry per CDR3 protein. The sample shows hundreds of thousands of distinct CDR3 sequences, approximately 24% of them seen only once. The sample consisted of blood. These receptors were taken from a woman aged 25 to 39 with Graves' ophthalmopathy.

In its sample, this clonotype was seen many times. The V call is TRBV29-1, the J call TRBJ2-7; perhaps D is TRBD1 or TRBD2 (5 bases each). With 2 bases removed from V and 2 bases from J, the gap between germline ends came to 13 bases. The germline gives CDR1 SQVTM, CDR2 ANQGSEA. The CDR3 has 14 residues. This CDR3 reads CSVEFQGPTYEQYF. The CDR3 DNA is TGCAGCGTTGAATTCCAGGGACCGACCTACGAGCAGTACTTC.

This CDR3 reads CASSPLDRGQRPYEQYF. CDR3 sequence (DNA): TGTGCCAGCAGCCCCTTGGACAGGGGACAGAGGCCCTACGAGCAGTACTTC. This rearrangement joins TRBV27 to TRBJ2-7; the match to TRBD1 covers 9 bases. Germline loops: CDR1 MNHEY, CDR2 SMNVEV (reference sequence). This CDR3 has 17 amino acids. Losses at the gene ends were 6 bases for V and 2 bases for J; bases not matched to a gene: 14.

This rearrangement joins TRBV12-3 or TRBV12-4 to TRBJ2-5; 10 nucleotides align to TRBD2. The trim removed 3 bases at V and 7 bases at J, leaving 14 bases unmatched. This CDR3 spans 17 amino acids. CDR3 sequence (DNA): TGTGCCAGCAGTTTTACCTCTAGCGGGAGACCCCTGTCGACCCAGTACTTC. Protein: CASSFTSSGRPLSTQYF.

The V call is TRBV6-2 or TRBV6-3, the J call TRBJ1-1; 8 nucleotides line up with TRBD1. Germline CDR1 and CDR2: MNHEY and SVGEGT. CDR3 length: 15 amino acids. J was trimmed by 0 bases and V by 5 bases; bases with no gene match: 5. CDR3 amino acids: CASSKRTGLNTEAFF. The DNA for the CDR3 is TGTGCCAGCAGTAAAAGGACAGGGTTGAACACTGAAGCTTTCTTT.

The chain uses TRBV12-3 or TRBV12-4 and TRBJ1-1, with D perhaps matching TRBD1 (6 bases). The CDR3 runs 15 residues. Between the trimmed V and J ends, which lost 6 bases and 4 bases, there was a span of 18 bases. The CDR3 is CASRDSPGVTTEAFF. CDR3 bases: TGTGCCAGCAGGGATTCGCCAGGGGTTACCACTGAAGCTTTCTTT.

This clonotype was recorded at least ten times. The chain recombines TRBV20-1 with TRBJ2-7; tentative D call: TRBD1 (6 bases). This CDR3 is 14 amino acids long. V lost 0 bases to trimming and J lost 3 bases, with 12 bases between them. Germline CDR1 DFQATT, CDR2 SNEGSKA (reference sequence). Written as DNA, the CDR3 is TGCAGTGCTAGAGATGGGGGCGTAGACTACGAGCAGTACTTC. It encodes CSARDGGVDYEQYF.

This clonotype was recorded only once. This chain joins TRBV5-1 and TRBJ1-2; 9 bases are a match to TRBD1. Germline V lookup: CDR1 SGHRS, CDR2 YFSETQ. J gave up 6 bases and V 4 bases, and 4 bases lay outside the gene matches. The CDR3 length is 13 residues. The CDR3 protein is CASSGWTGDGYTF. Written as DNA, the CDR3 is TGCGCCAGCAGCGGCTGGACAGGGGATGGCTACACCTTC.

This clonotype has a single count. The chain joins TRBV12-3 or TRBV12-4 to TRBJ1-5, with a weak D call TRBD1 (6 bases). The CDR3 is 14 residues long. V was shortened by 6 bases and J by 10 bases, with 19 bases between the two germline ends. Written as DNA, the CDR3 is TGTGCCAGCAGCTTCACTCGAGGGGGTGGTCCCCAGCATTTT. Protein product: CASSFTRGGGPQHF.

This clonotype was counted many times. The chain carries TRBV6-1 and TRBJ1-5; 12 bases fit TRBD1. Germline V CDR1 and CDR2: MNHNS, SASEGT. CDR3 length equals 17 residues. The V gene end was trimmed by 6 bases and the J gene end by 2 bases; junction bases not matched to a gene: 8. The CDR3, as DNA: TGTGCCAGCAGCACGGGACAGGGGGCCGTAGGCAATCAGCCCCAGCATTTT. Encoded protein: CASSTGQGAVGNQPQHF.

Concerning this clonotype: The CDR3 does not close with the conserved phenylalanine or tryptophan, likely indicating a read error. The chain uses TRBV28 and TRBJ1-2; D gene unclear. Trimming removed 11 bases at V and 2 bases at J, with 12 bases between. There are 12 residues in the CDR3. The germline CDR1 and CDR2 sequences are MDHEN and SYDVKM. In DNA form, the CDR3 reads TGTGCCGGTAGCAGGCAGAACTATGGCTACACCGTC. Translating it yields CAGSRQNYGYTV.

The chain carries TRBV6-4 and TRBJ2-5, with TRBD1 identical over 10 bases. The CDR3 spans 15 residues. Per germline, CDR1 MRHNA and CDR2 SNTAGT. V lost 6 bases to trimming and J lost 1 base; unmatched junction nucleotides: 5. CDR3 sequence reads: CASRGRDRGQETQYF. CDR3 in DNA: TGTGCCAGCAGGGGTAGGGACAGGGGCCAAGAGACCCAGTACTTC.

This clonotype has only a few counts. The chain has TRBV6-1 and TRBJ2-5; TRBD1 agrees at 9 bases. CDR1 is MNHNS, CDR2 SASEGT, per germline. This CDR3 spans 16 amino acids. Unmatched junction bases numbered 10, after V lost 6 bases and J lost 2 bases. The CDR3 sequence is CASSTPGTGLQETQYF. CDR3 nucleotide sequence: TGTGCCAGCAGCACCCCCGGGACAGGGTTGCAAGAGACCCAGTACTTC.

This clonotype was recorded at least ten times. The chain joins TRBV2 to TRBJ2-7, with D perhaps TRBD2 (6 bases). Trimming stripped 3 bases from V and 5 bases from J, with 14 bases between. CDR3 size: 14 residues. Germline V gives CDR1 SNHLY, CDR2 FYNNEI. CDR3 DNA sequence: TGTGCCAGCAGTGATGGAACAGCGGGCCACGAGCAGTACTTC. Its translation is CASSDGTAGHEQYF.

In this sample, this clonotype turned up many times. The chain employs TRBV28 and TRBJ2-6, with no clear D. CDR3 length: 15 residues. The V and J ends lost 6 bases and 0 bases respectively, with 9 bases between them. CDR1 is MDHEN and CDR2 is SYDVKM in the germline V gene. The CDR3 protein is CASRVGPSGANVLTF. CDR3 nucleotide sequence: TGTGCCAGCAGGGTAGGCCCCTCTGGGGCCAACGTCCTGACTTTC.

The J gene is TRBJ2-7, the V gene TRBV7-8; TRBD2 might be the D (6 bases). The CDR3 runs 16 residues. V lost 3 bases, J lost 5 bases, and 20 bases lay in between. Germline V gene lookup returns CDR1 SGHVS and CDR2 FQNEAQ. CDR3 sequence: CASSLRRGRALHEQYF. CDR3 DNA sequence: TGTGCCAGCAGCTTGCGGCGGGGCAGGGCTCTCCACGAGCAGTACTTC.

This clonotype was counted a few times. The rearrangement links TRBV11-2 to TRBJ1-3, with D hard to call. Germline CDR1 reads SGHAT; CDR2 reads FQNNGV. Deletions cut 1 base from V and 8 bases from J, with 12 bases between. The CDR3 is made up of 14 amino acids. The CDR3 DNA reads as TGTGCCAGCAGCTTAGTTGGGGTGGATGACACCATATATTTT. It specifies CASSLVGVDDTIYF.

This clonotype was counted at least ten times. The V call is TRBV12-3 or TRBV12-4, the J call TRBJ2-7; 8 bases map to TRBD1. With 6 bases clipped from V and 5 bases from J, the junction kept 6 bases outside the gene matches. This CDR3 is 13 amino acids long. The CDR3 sequence is CASRPGTGNEQYF. The CDR3 DNA is TGTGCCAGCAGGCCCGGGACAGGTAACGAGCAGTACTTC.

The sample holds many counts of this clonotype. The chain employs TRBV7-9 and TRBJ1-3; D remains unclear. The CDR3 extends over 13 amino acids. V was shortened by 5 bases and J by 0 bases, with 5 bases between the two germline ends. Germline CDR1 SEHNR, CDR2 FQNEAQ (reference sequence). The CDR3 nucleotides are TGTGCCAGCAGCCTGGCCTCTGGAAACACCATATATTTT. Residues: CASSLASGNTIYF. Drawing the rest from reference TRBV7-9 and TRBJ1-3, the complete variable domain is DTGVSQNPRHKITKRGQNVTFRCDPISEHNRLYWYRQTLGQGPEFLTYFQNEAQLEKSRLLSDRFSAERPKGSFSTLEIQRTEQGDSAMYLCASSLASGNTIYFGEGSWLTVV.